This record concerns one T cell receptor (beta chain) sequence. Researchers divided each subset's genomic DNA evenly across several immunoSEQ plates. Roughly 30,000 T cell genomes (around 190 ng DNA) went into each sorted-subset replicate. The repertoire was sequenced with immunoSEQ multiplex PCR; TCRdb's copy has only in-frame clones and lacks some. Among 2.5 million or so clones listed, about 92% were seen once. This sample is part of a study of shared clonotypes between healthy human individuals. Across the study: A donor's plate count was three for CD4 naive and three for CD4 memory; CD8 naive had two and CD8 memory one.

The J segment lost 3 bases and the V segment lost 4 bases, leaving 3 bases of the junction unmatched. Germline CDR1 SGHRS, CDR2 YFSETQ. The CDR3 has 16 residues. A CD45RA+ naive subset and a CD45RA-negative memory subset were split from CD4+ cells. The sequence came from a man younger than 35 in good health. The rearrangement uses TRBV5-1 and TRBJ2-5, with 16 bases aligning to TRBD2. The sequencing sample was made of naive CD4+ T cells sorted from blood. The sample's subset: CD45RA+ positively selected. CDR3 loop: CASSPGLAGGEETQYF. The CDR3 DNA reads TGCGCCAGCAGCCCGGGACTAGCGGGGGGGGAAGAGACCCAGTACTTC.